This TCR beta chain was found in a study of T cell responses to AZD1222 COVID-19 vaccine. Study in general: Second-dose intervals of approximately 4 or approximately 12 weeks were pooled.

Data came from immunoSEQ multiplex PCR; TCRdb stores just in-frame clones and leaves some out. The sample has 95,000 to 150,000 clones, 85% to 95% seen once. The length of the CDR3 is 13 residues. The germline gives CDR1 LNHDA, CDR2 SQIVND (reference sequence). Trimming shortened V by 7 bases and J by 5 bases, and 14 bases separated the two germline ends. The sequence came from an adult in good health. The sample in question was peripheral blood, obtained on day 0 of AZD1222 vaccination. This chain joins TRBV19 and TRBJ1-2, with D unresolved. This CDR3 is CASNYARAYGYTF. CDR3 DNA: TGTGCCAGTAATTACGCGAGGGCTTATGGCTACACCTTC.